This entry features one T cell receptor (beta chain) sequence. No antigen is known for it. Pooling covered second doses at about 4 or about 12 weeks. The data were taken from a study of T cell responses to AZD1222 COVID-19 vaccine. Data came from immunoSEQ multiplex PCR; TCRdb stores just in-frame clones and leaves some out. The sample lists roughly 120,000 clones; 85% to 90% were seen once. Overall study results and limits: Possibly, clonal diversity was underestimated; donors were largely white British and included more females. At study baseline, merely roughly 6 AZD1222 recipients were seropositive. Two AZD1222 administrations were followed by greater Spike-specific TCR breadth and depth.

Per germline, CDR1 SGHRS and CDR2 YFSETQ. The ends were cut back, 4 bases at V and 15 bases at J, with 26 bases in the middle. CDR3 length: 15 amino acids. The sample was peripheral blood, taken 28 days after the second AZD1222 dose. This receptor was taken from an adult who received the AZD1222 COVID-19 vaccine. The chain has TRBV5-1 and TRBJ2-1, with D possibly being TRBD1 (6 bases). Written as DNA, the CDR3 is TGCGCCAGCAGCCCGAAGGCGGGTGCGGTGGGACATCGGTTCTTC. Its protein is CASSPKAGAVGHRFF. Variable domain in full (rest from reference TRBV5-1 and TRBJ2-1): KAGVTQTPRYLIKTRGQQVTLSCSPISGHRSVSWYQQTPGQGLQFLFEYFSETQRNKGNFPGRFSGRQFSNSRSEMNVSTLELGDSALYLCASSPKAGAVGHRFFGPGTRLTVL.